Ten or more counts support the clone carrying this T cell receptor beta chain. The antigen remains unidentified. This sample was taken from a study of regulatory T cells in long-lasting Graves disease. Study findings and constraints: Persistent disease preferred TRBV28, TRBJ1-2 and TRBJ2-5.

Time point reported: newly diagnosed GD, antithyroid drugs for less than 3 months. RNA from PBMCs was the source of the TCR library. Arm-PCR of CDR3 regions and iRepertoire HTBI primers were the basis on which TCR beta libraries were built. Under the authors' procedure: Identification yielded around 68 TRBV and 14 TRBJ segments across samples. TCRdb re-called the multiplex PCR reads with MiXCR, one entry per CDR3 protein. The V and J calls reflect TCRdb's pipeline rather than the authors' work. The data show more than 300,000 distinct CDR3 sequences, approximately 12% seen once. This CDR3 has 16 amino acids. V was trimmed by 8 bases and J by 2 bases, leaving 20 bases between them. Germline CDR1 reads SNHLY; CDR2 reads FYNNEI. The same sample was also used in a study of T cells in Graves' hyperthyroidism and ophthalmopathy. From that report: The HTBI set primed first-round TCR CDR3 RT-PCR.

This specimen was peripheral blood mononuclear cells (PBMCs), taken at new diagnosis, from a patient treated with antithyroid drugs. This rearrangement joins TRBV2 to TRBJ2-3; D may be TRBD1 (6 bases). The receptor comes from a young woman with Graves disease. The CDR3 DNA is TGTGCCAGCCAGGGGACCCGCGGCGGATCCACAGATACGCAGTATTTT. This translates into CASQGTRGGSTDTQYF.